The following is a T cell receptor (beta chain) sequence with its context. This sample is drawn from a study of memory CD4+ T cells and cytomegalovirus serostatus. The data were produced by immunoSEQ multiplex PCR, yet TCRdb's version contains in-frame clones alone and is incomplete. The sample gives 50,000 to 60,000 clones, more than 70% of which show up once; 1.5% to 2.5% is in the top ten. The sort gate was single viable CD3+CD4+CD8-CD45RO+ cells for memory CD4+ T cells. The clonotype originates from an adult in good health and CMV-seropositive. Sequenced: memory CD4+ T cells from blood.

The CDR3 reads CASEAASSYEQYF. CDR3 DNA: TGTGCCAGCGAAGCGGCCAGCTCCTACGAGCAGTACTTC. V is TRBV25-1 and J is TRBJ2-7; D is possibly TRBD2 (5 bases). The germline V gene encodes CDR1 MGHDK and CDR2 SYGVNS. This CDR3 spans 13 amino acids. V shed 8 bases and J shed 0 bases, with 11 bases lying between them.